Below, 20 T cell receptor beta chains from the same sample are listed, as sequenced in a study of T-cell memory formation after mild COVID-19. TCRdb used MiXCR to reprocess the 5' RACE reads, holding one entry per CDR3 protein. The sample lists 150,000 to 200,000 distinct CDR3 sequences, under 20% occurring once. Sequenced material: PBMCs or a T cell subset sorted from them (not recorded which). The receptors shown here come from an adult woman who had mild COVID-19 (a few samples of this study predate the infection). Cell type and time point are not known.

This clonotype was seen a few times. The genes are TRBV20-1 and TRBJ2-3, with TRBD2 matching over 9 bases. With V trimmed by 6 bases and J by 3 bases, 4 bases remained unmatched. In germline, CDR1 is DFQATT, CDR2 SNEGSKA (reference sequence). The CDR3 has 13 amino acids. The CDR3 region is CSASTSGTDTQYF. The CDR3 DNA reads TGCAGTGCCTCGACTAGCGGAACAGATACGCAGTATTTT.

This clonotype was detected only a few times. The chain is built from TRBV6-5 and TRBJ2-5; TRBD2 is a possible D gene (5 bases). Germline assignment: CDR1 MNHEY and CDR2 SVGAGI. V was shortened by 0 bases and J by 1 base, with 15 bases between the two germline ends. The CDR3 consists of 17 residues. This chain's CDR3 is CASSYSYRLAVQETQYF. The CDR3 nucleotides are TGTGCCAGCAGTTACTCATATCGCCTAGCAGTCCAAGAGACCCAGTACTTC.

This clonotype was detected only a few times. The rearrangement links TRBV18 to TRBJ2-5; D is tentatively TRBD1 or TRBD2 (5 bases each). The CDR3 has 13 amino acids. The germline V and J ends were trimmed by 2 bases and 10 bases, with 14 bases remaining between them. Per the germline V gene, CDR1 is KGHSH and CDR2 is LQKENI. The CDR3 spells CASSPTPGPGQYF. CDR3 bases: TGTGCCAGCTCACCAACCCCGGGGCCGGGCCAGTACTTC.

A few counts support this clonotype. The V and J genes are TRBV20-1 and TRBJ1-5, with TRBD1 as a possible D gene (6 bases). This CDR3 has 16 amino acids. The germline V and J ends were trimmed by 4 bases and 0 bases, with 16 bases remaining between them. Germline V CDR1 and CDR2: DFQATT, SNEGSKA (reference sequence). CDR3 sequence (DNA): TGCAGTGCTAACGCAGCGGGACACTATAGCAATCAGCCCCAGCATTTT. Its protein is CSANAAGHYSNQPQHF.

The genes are TRBV7-2 and TRBJ2-5; TRBD1 matches at 9 bases. The CDR3 runs to 15 residues. V trimming: 3 bases; J trimming: 5 bases; junction bases outside the gene matches: 7. The V gene's germline CDR1 is SGHTA and CDR2 FQGNSA. CDR3 DNA sequence: TGTGCCAGCAGCTTGCAACAGGGGGCTCGGGAGACCCAGTACTTC. Protein: CASSLQQGARETQYF.

Here the CDR3 reads CAWSVGRPARLAKNIQYF. CDR3 bases: TGTGCCTGGAGTGTAGGTCGCCCAGCCCGTCTAGCCAAAAACATTCAGTACTTC. The rearrangement uses TRBV30 and TRBJ2-4, with unresolved D. CDR1 is GTSNPN and CDR2 is SVGIG in the germline V gene (reference sequence). This CDR3 is 18 amino acids long. Trimming stripped 0 bases from V and 0 bases from J, with 18 bases between.

This clonotype has just a few counts. The chain uses TRBV5-1 and TRBJ1-6, with 12 positions matching TRBD1. V was clipped by 0 bases and J by 10 bases; unmatched bases: 8. Germline V lookup: CDR1 SGHRS, CDR2 YFSETQ. The CDR3 extends over 17 amino acids. Here the CDR3 reads CASSLVRDRGPVSPLHF. The CDR3 DNA follows: TGCGCCAGCAGCTTGGTTCGGGACAGGGGGCCCGTATCACCCCTCCACTTT. Combining the CDR3 with reference TRBV5-1 and TRBJ1-6 gives the whole variable domain KAGVTQTPRYLIKTRGQQVTLSCSPISGHRSVSWYQQTPGQGLQFLFEYFSETQRNKGNFPGRFSGRQFSNSRSEMNVSTLELGDSALYLCASSLVRDRGPVSPLHFGNGTRLTVT.

The chain combines TRBV20-1 with TRBJ2-1; D not certain. The V and J ends lost 3 bases and 4 bases respectively, with 4 bases between them. Germline V gives CDR1 DFQATT, CDR2 SNEGSKA (reference sequence). The CDR3 totals 11 residues. In DNA, the CDR3 is TGCAGTGCTAGCTTATACAATGAGCAGTTCTTC. Translated, it gives CSASLYNEQFF.

J is TRBJ2-1 and V is TRBV4-3, with 8 bases identical to TRBD1. CDR1 is LGHNA and CDR2 is YSLEER in the germline V gene. This CDR3 spans 16 amino acids. Losses at the gene ends were 1 base for V and 3 bases for J; bases not matched to a gene: 5. The CDR3 sequence: CASSQGTGPYYNEQFF. The CDR3 DNA is TGCGCCAGCAGCCAAGGGACAGGGCCCTACTACAATGAGCAGTTCTTC.

This clonotype occurred a few times. This rearrangement joins TRBV20-1 to TRBJ1-1; possibly TRBD1 for D (5 bases). The germline V and J ends were trimmed by 2 bases and 6 bases, with 7 bases remaining between them. CDR1 DFQATT and CDR2 SNEGSKA come from the germline V gene (reference sequence). CDR3 size: 11 residues. The CDR3 DNA reads TGCAGTGCTAGACGAGGGGCTGAAGCTTTCTTT. Translation: CSARRGAEAFF.

The DNA for the CDR3 is TGTGCCAGCAGTCCCCGTCAGGGGGGCGGCTACACCTTC. Its translation is CASSPRQGGGYTF. The chain uses TRBV12-3 or TRBV12-4 and TRBJ1-2; 7 bases fit TRBD1. The junction had 8 bases not matched to a gene; V was cut back by 5 bases and J by 8 bases. This CDR3 comprises 13 residues.

The chain carries TRBV6-7 and TRBJ1-1; no clear D gene. TRBV6-7 is given ORF status, its function remaining uncertain. This CDR3 spans 14 amino acids. With 8 bases removed from V and 0 bases from J, the gap between germline ends came to 13 bases. CDR3 loop: CASGASRLNTEAFF. The CDR3 DNA follows: TGTGCCAGCGGCGCAAGCCGCTTGAACACTGAAGCTTTCTTT.

This clonotype came up a few times. This rearrangement joins TRBV10-3 to TRBJ1-1; perhaps TRBD1 as D (6 bases). Germline assignment: CDR1 ENHRY and CDR2 SYGVKD. The CDR3 length is 16 residues. The V gene lost 8 bases and the J gene lost 1 base, with 20 bases spanning the gap. The CDR3 bases are TGTGCCATCTCAAGAACCCAGGGGCAACCGAACACTGAAGCTTTCTTT. It specifies CAISRTQGQPNTEAFF.

This clonotype was observed a handful of times. The chain employs TRBV5-1 and TRBJ2-3; 9 nucleotides align to TRBD2. V lost 0 bases to trimming and J lost 10 bases; unmatched junction nucleotides: 12. The CDR3 has 16 residues. Germline V gene sequence: CDR1 SGHRS, CDR2 YFSETQ. This CDR3 reads CASSLDGAGGPPSQYF. The CDR3 coding sequence is TGCGCCAGCAGCTTGGACGGGGCGGGAGGGCCTCCATCGCAGTATTTT.

This clonotype was seen many times. J is TRBJ1-1 and V is TRBV7-8; 7 positions match TRBD1. V gave up 1 base and J gave up 4 bases; unmatched junction bases: 6. Germline V gene sequence: CDR1 SGHVS, CDR2 FQNEAQ. The CDR3 has 15 amino acids. For the CDR3, the DNA is TGTGCCAGCAGCTTAGTTAGGGGGCTGGGCACTGAAGCTTTCTTT. Protein product: CASSLVRGLGTEAFF.

On this clonotype: The conserved closing phenylalanine or tryptophan is absent in this CDR3, likely reflecting a read error. The CDR3 DNA reads TGTGCCAGCAGCTTAACCACCGGGGAGCTGTTTATT. The encoded protein is CASSLTTGELFI. J is TRBJ2-2 and V is TRBV7-3; D unresolved. CDR1 is SGHTA, CDR2 FQGTGA, per germline. CDR3 length equals 12 residues. Trimming took 0 bases from V and 4 from J, leaving 0 bases between them.

This clonotype has ten or more counts. This chain joins TRBV7-3 and TRBJ2-3; D not certain. From germline, CDR1 is SGHTA and CDR2 FQGTGA. This CDR3 spans 13 amino acids. Trimming pared 4 bases from V and 8 bases from J, leaving 13 bases between. The CDR3 loop is CASSSQSGSTQYF. The CDR3 DNA follows: TGTGCCAGCAGCTCCCAGTCCGGAAGTACGCAGTATTTT.

V gene TRBV27 combines with J gene TRBJ1-5, with D perhaps TRBD1 (5 bases). With 5 bases removed from V and 1 base from J, the gap between germline ends came to 12 bases. In germline, CDR1 is MNHEY, CDR2 SMNVEV (reference sequence). CDR3 length: 15 residues. DNA for the CDR3: TGTGCCAGCAGTCAGGGTCGGTTGAGCAATCAGCCCCAGCATTTT. As protein: CASSQGRLSNQPQHF.

This clonotype was counted a few times. The chain carries TRBV5-1 and TRBJ1-2; D is perhaps TRBD1 (6 bases). Germline V gene lookup returns CDR1 SGHRS and CDR2 YFSETQ. V lost 4 bases, J lost 4 bases, and 14 bases lay in between. The CDR3 length is 14 residues. CDR3 residues: CASSLAGEVYGYTF. For the CDR3, the DNA is TGCGCCAGCAGCCTCGCAGGGGAGGTCTATGGCTACACCTTC.

This chain uses TRBV10-3 with TRBJ2-7, with 10 bases lining up with TRBD1. CDR3 size: 13 residues. Germline CDR1 is ENHRY and CDR2 is SYGVKD. The ends lost 9 bases at V and 5 bases at J; junction bases unmatched: 7. Here the CDR3 DNA reads TGTGCCATTAAAACCGGGACAGGGGACGAGCAGTACTTC. It is translated as CAIKTGTGDEQYF.